This TCR beta chain was sequenced for a study of long-term antiretroviral therapy in people with HIV. The study's findings and limits: Although diversity increased after ART, it remained lower than in transplant donor controls. HIV repertoires had narrower CDR3 length ranges than controls.

Researchers report immunoSEQ v3.0 was run at survey level. The assay was immunoSEQ multiplex PCR, and TCRdb's table has in-frame clones only and misses some. The table includes 16,000 or so clones, around four fifths detected once. A single count supports this clone. Its target is not known. This CDR3 has 11 residues. The V end was cut by 7 bases, the J end by 2 bases, with 9 bases between. Germline assignment: CDR1 SQVTM and CDR2 ANQGSEA. The chain couples TRBV29-1 to TRBJ2-7; the D is unclear. This TCR derives from a man younger than 40 with HIV. Specimen: unsorted PBMCs, collected approximately 2.2 years before starting antiretroviral therapy. CDR3 nucleotides: TGCAGCGCTGGATATACCTACGAGCAGTACTTC. Translated: CSAGYTYEQYF.